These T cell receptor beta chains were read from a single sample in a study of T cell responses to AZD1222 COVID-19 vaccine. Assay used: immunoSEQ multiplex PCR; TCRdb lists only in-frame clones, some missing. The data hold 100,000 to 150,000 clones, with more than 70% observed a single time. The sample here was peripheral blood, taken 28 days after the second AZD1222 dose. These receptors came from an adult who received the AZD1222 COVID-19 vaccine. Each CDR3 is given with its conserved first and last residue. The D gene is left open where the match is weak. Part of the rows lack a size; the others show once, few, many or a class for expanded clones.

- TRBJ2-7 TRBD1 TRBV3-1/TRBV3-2 TGTGCCAGCAGCCAAGGGCTGGGGCAGGGGGACGAGCAGTACTTC CASSQGLGQGDEQYF
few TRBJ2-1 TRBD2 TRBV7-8 TGTGCCAGCAGCCCCCGGGATATAGCGGGAGGTCTCTACAATGAGCAGTTCTTC CASSPRDIAGGLYNEQFF
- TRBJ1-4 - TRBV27 TGTGCCAGCAGCCTGTGGGGGTCTGAAAAACTGTTTTTT CASSLWGSEKLFF
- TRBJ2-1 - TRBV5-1 TGCGCCAGCAGCTTGGGGGCCACGAGCCAAGAGCAGTTCTTC CASSLGATSQEQFF
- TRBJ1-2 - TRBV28 TGTGCCAGCAGTTCCCCCAAGGATGAGAACACCTTC CASSSPKDENTF
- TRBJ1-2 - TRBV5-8 TGTGCCAGCAGCTTTTCAGGGGCTGGTGGCTACACCTTC CASSFSGAGGYTF
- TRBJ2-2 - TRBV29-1 TGCAGCGTGGACCTAAAACAGGGCCAGGGGGGCGGGGAGCTGTTTTTT CSVDLKQGQGGGELFF
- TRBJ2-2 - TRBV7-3 TGTGCCAGCAGCCTCTGGCCCCGGACTACAGAGAACACCGGGGAGCTGTTTTTT CASSLWPRTTENTGELFF
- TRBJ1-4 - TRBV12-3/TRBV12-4 TGTGCCAGCTCAGGGGTAGTCGGTGAAAAACTGTTTTTT CASSGVVGEKLFF
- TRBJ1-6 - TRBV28 TGTGCCAGCAGTTTAGGGGGAAGCTCCTATAATTCACCCCTCCACTTT CASSLGGSSYNSPLHF
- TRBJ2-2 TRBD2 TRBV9 TGTGCCAGCAGCGTAACTAGCGGGTCGAACACCGGGGAGCTGTTTTTT CASSVTSGSNTGELFF
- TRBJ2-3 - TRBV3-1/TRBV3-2 TGTGCCAGCAGCCAAGTAGGCAACACAGATACGCAGTATTTT CASSQVGNTDTQYF
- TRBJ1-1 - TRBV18 TGTGCCAGCTCACCAGGGCTGAACACTGAAGCTTTCTTT CASSPGLNTEAFF
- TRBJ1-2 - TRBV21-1 TGTGCCAGCAGCGGGGGACAGGGGGCTGACTTGGGTGGCTACACCTTC CASSGGQGADLGGYTF
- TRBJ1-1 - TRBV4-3 TGCGCCAGCAGCCAAGAGCCGGGCCGGAACACTGAAGCTTTCTTT CASSQEPGRNTEAFF
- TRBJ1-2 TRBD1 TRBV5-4 TGTGCCAGCAGCCGACCGACAGGGGTGTACTATGGCTACACCTTC CASSRPTGVYYGYTF
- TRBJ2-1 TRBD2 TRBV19 TGTGCCAGTAGAATAGCGGGGGTAACCTACAATGAGCAGTTCTTC CASRIAGVTYNEQFF
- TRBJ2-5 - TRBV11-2 TGTGCCAGCAGCTTGAGGGTGTTGGAGACCCAGTACTTC CASSLRVLETQYF
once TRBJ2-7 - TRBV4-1 TGCGCCAGCAGCCAAGTACGGGGATACGAGCAGTACTTC CASSQVRGYEQYF
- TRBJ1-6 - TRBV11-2 TGTGCCAGCAGCTTAGACTCGGGGGGTAGCTCCTATAATTCACCCCTCCACTTT CASSLDSGGSSYNSPLHF
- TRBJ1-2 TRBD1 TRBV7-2 TGTGCCAGCAGCTTAGTAGGGGACAGCTTTTATGGCTACACCTTC CASSLVGDSFYGYTF
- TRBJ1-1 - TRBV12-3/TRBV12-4 TGTGCCAGCAGTCAGGCTTCTGCCACTGAAGCTTTCTTT CASSQASATEAFF
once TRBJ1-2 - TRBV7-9 TGTGCCAGCAGCCTAAGCCTGGGCAGCGAAAGCTATGGCTACACCTTC CASSLSLGSESYGYTF
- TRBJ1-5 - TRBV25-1 TGTGCCAGCAGTGAATCAGATTCCGGAGGCAATCAGCCCCAGCATTTT CASSESDSGGNQPQHF
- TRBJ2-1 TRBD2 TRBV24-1 TGTGCCACCAGTTCGGGACTAGCGAGCAATGAGCAGTTCTTC CATSSGLASNEQFF
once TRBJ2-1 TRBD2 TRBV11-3 TGTGCCAGCAGCTTAGGGCGGGAGCCCAATGAGCAGTTCTTC CASSLGREPNEQFF
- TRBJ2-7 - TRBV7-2 TGTGCCAGCAGCACCCCTGACGGGCGAGAGCAGTACTTC CASSTPDGREQYF
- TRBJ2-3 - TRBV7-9 TGTGCCAGCCGGAGGATGGAGCAAGCAGATACGCAGTATTTT CASRRMEQADTQYF
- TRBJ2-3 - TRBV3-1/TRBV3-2 TGTGCCAGCAGCCAACAGGTACCTCTACGCACAGATACGCAGTATTTT CASSQQVPLRTDTQYF
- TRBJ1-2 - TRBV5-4 TGTGCCAGCAGCTTGGACAACTATGGCTACACCTTC CASSLDNYGYTF
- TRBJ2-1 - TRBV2 TGTGCCAGCAGTCCAGAAAGGGGTGATGAGCAGTTCTTC CASSPERGDEQFF
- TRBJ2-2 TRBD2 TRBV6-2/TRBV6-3 TGTGCCAGCAGTTTAGCGGGAGGGAACACCGGGGAGCTGTTTTTT CASSLAGGNTGELFF
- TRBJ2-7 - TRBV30 TGTGCCTGGAGCTTCCCGAAGGCTTACAGGGAAGGCTCCTACGAGCAGTACTTC CAWSFPKAYREGSYEQYF
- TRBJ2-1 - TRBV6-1 TGTGCCAGCAGTGATTACCTTTCCGGCCTCTACAATGAGCAGTTCTTC CASSDYLSGLYNEQFF